This TCR beta chain is from a study of T cells in Graves' hyperthyroidism and ophthalmopathy. This clonotype showed up many times. Over 18 months, lack of ophthalmopathy progression marked Graves' hyperthyroidism as stable. Amplified regions were TCR beta CDR3 sequences from RNA transcripts. A first-round RT-PCR of the TCR CDR3 used the HTBI primer set. MiXCR, applied by TCRdb to the multiplex PCR reads, yields one record per CDR3 protein. The sample consists of around 450,000 distinct CDR3 sequences, 15% to 19% of them appearing once. Sequencing input: blood. The TCR comes from a woman aged 18-35 years with Graves' hyperthyroidism.

CDR3 sequence (DNA): TGTGCCACCAGTGTGGGGGCGAACTATGGCTACACCTTC. Its translation: CATSVGANYGYTF. The chain employs TRBV24-1 and TRBJ1-2; tentatively, D is TRBD1 (6 bases). In germline, CDR1 is KGHDR, CDR2 SFDVKD. The germline V and J ends were trimmed by 5 bases and 2 bases, with 8 bases remaining between them. CDR3 length: 13 residues.